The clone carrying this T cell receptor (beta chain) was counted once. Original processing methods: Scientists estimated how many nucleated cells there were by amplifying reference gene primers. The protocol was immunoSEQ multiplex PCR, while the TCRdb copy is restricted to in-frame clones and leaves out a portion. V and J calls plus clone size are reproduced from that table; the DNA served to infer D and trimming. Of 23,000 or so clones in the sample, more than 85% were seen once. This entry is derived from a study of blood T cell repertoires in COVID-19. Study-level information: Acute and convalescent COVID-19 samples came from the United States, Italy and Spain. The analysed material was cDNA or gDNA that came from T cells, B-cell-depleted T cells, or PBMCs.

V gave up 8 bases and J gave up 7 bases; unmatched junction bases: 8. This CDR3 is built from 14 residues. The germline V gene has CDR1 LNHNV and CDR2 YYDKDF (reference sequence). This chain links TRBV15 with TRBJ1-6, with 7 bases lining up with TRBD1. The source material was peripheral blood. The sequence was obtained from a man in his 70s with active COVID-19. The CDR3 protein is CATSTGTENSPLHF. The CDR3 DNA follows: TGTGCCACCTCCACCGGGACAGAAAATTCACCCCTCCACTTT.